These T cell receptor beta chains were read from a single sample in a study of T cell clones after liver transplantation. Data came from immunoSEQ multiplex PCR; TCRdb stores just in-frame clones and leaves some out. The table lists about 7,900 clones, 80% of them singletons. This specimen was CD8+ T cells from blood, taken before liver transplant. The receptors stem from a human donor who received a liver transplant. Each CDR3 is given with its conserved first and last residue. The D gene is left open where the match is weak. Not all rows give a size; the values are once, few, many and, for expanded clones, a class.

v_gene	abundance	d_gene	j_gene	CDR3aa	CDR3nt
TRBV23-1	.	TRBD1	TRBJ2-3	CASSQPLGGDTQYF	TGCGCCAGCAGTCAGCCCCTAGGGGGCGATACGCAGTATTTT
TRBV27	.	.	TRBJ2-5	CASSLDSSNWETQYF	TGTGCCAGCAGTTTGGACAGTTCTAATTGGGAGACCCAGTACTTC
TRBV19	.	.	TRBJ2-7	CASSTAVRSYEQYF	TGTGCCAGTAGTACAGCGGTACGTTCCTACGAGCAGTACTTC
TRBV6-5	.	.	TRBJ2-7	CASSYSGAGFYEQYF	TGTGCCAGCAGTTACTCGGGGGCAGGGTTCTACGAGCAGTACTTC
TRBV2	once	.	TRBJ2-7	CASSDLPYYEQYF	TGTGCCAGCAGTGATCTCCCCTATTACGAGCAGTACTTC
TRBV19	.	TRBD1	TRBJ1-6	CASSSGPWDSYNSPLHF	TGTGCCAGTAGTTCGGGACCCTGGGACAGTTATAATTCACCCCTCCACTTT
TRBV6-1	few	.	TRBJ1-5	CATHRDSNQPQHF	TGTGCCACCCACAGGGATAGCAATCAGCCCCAGCATTTT
TRBV13	few	.	TRBJ1-2	CASSLGNRESEGYTF	TGTGCCAGCAGCTTAGGGAACAGGGAGTCCGAAGGCTACACCTTC
TRBV27	.	.	TRBJ1-5	CASSPGYGPQHF	TGTGCCAGCAGTCCAGGGTATGGTCCCCAGCATTTT
TRBV6-1	.	.	TRBJ2-2	CASSVEVNTGELFF	TGTGCCAGCAGTGTCGAGGTGAACACCGGGGAGCTGTTTTTT
TRBV11-3	.	.	TRBJ2-2	CASSLVLQASSGELFF	TGTGCCAGCAGCTTAGTGCTTCAGGCTTCAAGCGGGGAGCTGTTTTTT
TRBV7-6	once	.	TRBJ2-3	CASSLDSADTQYF	TGTGCCAGCAGCTTAGATAGTGCAGATACGCAGTATTTT
TRBV10-1	.	.	TRBJ1-2	CASSQKGIYSYGYTF	TGCGCCAGCAGCCAGAAGGGGATCTACAGCTATGGCTACACCTTC
TRBV28	.	TRBD1	TRBJ2-7	CASQGQGTYEQYF	TGTGCCAGCCAGGGACAGGGCACCTACGAGCAGTACTTC
TRBV11-3	.	.	TRBJ2-2	CASSFVTGELFF	TGTGCCAGCAGCTTCGTAACCGGGGAGCTGTTTTTT
TRBV10-3	.	.	TRBJ1-2	CAISELEGERDGYTF	TGTGCCATCAGTGAGCTTGAGGGGGAAAGGGATGGCTACACCTTC
TRBV6-4	.	.	TRBJ2-2	CPPWVATGELFF	TGTCCTCCTTGGGTAGCTACCGGGGAGCTGTTTTTT
TRBV30	.	TRBD2	TRBJ2-1	CAWSLGLADNEQFF	TGTGCCTGGAGTCTTGGACTAGCTGACAATGAGCAGTTCTTC
TRBV2	.	TRBD2	TRBJ2-1	CASSDSSGDDEQFF	TGTGCCAGCAGTGATTCGAGCGGGGACGATGAGCAGTTCTTC
TRBV4-2	.	.	TRBJ1-1	CASRQGGDTEAFF	TGTGCCAGCAGACAGGGTGGAGACACTGAAGCTTTCTTT
TRBV30	.	TRBD1	TRBJ1-4	CAWSATDRGQEKLFF	TGTGCCTGGAGTGCAACCGACAGGGGGCAAGAAAAACTGTTTTTT
TRBV7-3	.	.	TRBJ2-7	CASSSGYYEQYF	TGTGCCAGCAGCTCGGGATACTACGAGCAGTACTTC
TRBV2	.	.	TRBJ1-1	CASRLNTEAFF	TGTGCCAGCAGATTAAACACTGAAGCTTTCTTT
TRBV28	.	.	TRBJ1-5	CASSSGDGNQPQHF	TGTGCCAGCAGTTCGGGGGACGGCAATCAGCCCCAGCATTTT
TRBV27	.	.	TRBJ2-7	CASSLQGSFSYEQYF	TGTGCCAGCAGTTTACAGGGTTCTTTTTCCTACGAGCAGTACTTC
TRBV5-1	.	.	TRBJ2-1	CASSWEDTYNEQFF	TGCGCCAGCAGCTGGGAGGACACTTACAATGAGCAGTTCTTC
TRBV28	.	.	TRBJ1-4	CASSFLEGNHEKLFF	TGTGCCAGCAGTTTCCTGGAGGGGAACCATGAAAAACTGTTTTTT
TRBV10-3	few	.	TRBJ1-2	CAISESSGWKGNGYTF	TGTGCCATCAGTGAGTCTTCAGGGTGGAAGGGGAATGGCTACACCTTC
TRBV19	.	.	TRBJ2-7	CASSHGASTYEQYF	TGTGCCAGTAGTCATGGAGCATCGACCTACGAGCAGTACTTC
TRBV7-8	.	.	TRBJ2-7	CASSLAGQSYEQYF	TGTGCCAGCAGCTTGGCCGGACAGTCCTACGAGCAGTACTTC
TRBV15	.	.	TRBJ2-1	CATSRDGPRQYNEQFF	TGTGCCACCAGCAGAGATGGCCCCCGACAGTACAATGAGCAGTTCTTC
TRBV10-2	once	.	TRBJ2-3	CASFPGTQSTDTQYF	TGCGCCAGTTTCCCCGGGACACAAAGCACAGATACGCAGTATTTT
TRBV7-9	.	TRBD1	TRBJ1-5	CASSLTGAGSNQPQHF	TGTGCCAGCAGCTTAACAGGGGCGGGGAGCAATCAGCCCCAGCATTTT
TRBV7-9	.	.	TRBJ1-5	CASSSTGSGNQPQHF	TGTGCCAGCAGCTCAACAGGGTCCGGCAATCAGCCCCAGCATTTT
TRBV7-9	.	TRBD1	TRBJ1-2	CASSAGTANYGYTF	TGTGCCAGCAGCGCAGGGACAGCTAACTATGGCTACACCTTC
TRBV7-2	.	.	TRBJ2-3	CASSLGIRGSTDTQYF	TGTGCCAGCAGCTTAGGGATTCGGGGAAGTACAGATACGCAGTATTTT
TRBV7-2	.	TRBD1	TRBJ1-2	CASSFEQGLNYGYTF	TGTGCCAGCAGCTTCGAACAGGGGTTGAACTATGGCTACACCTTC